Sequencing of this T cell receptor beta chain was carried out in a study of post-analysis software for immune sequencing data. Study at large: The patients showed relapsing-remitting, secondary progressive and progressive-relapsing multiple sclerosis courses.

Sequencing libraries made from TCR beta cDNA carried unique molecular identifiers. TCRdb passed the PCR reads through MiXCR, listing each CDR3 protein once. The sample lists approximately 630,000 distinct CDR3 sequences; more than 50% were seen once. The sequence was collected from a girl aged 2 to 9 with multiple sclerosis. The sequencing sample was made of blood.

Here the CDR3 DNA reads TGCGCCAGCAGCTTGCCGGACAGGGGGGAGACCCAGTACTTC. It yields the protein CASSLPDRGETQYF. V and J are TRBV5-1 and TRBJ2-5, with 10 bases identical to TRBD1. Germline CDR1 SGHRS, CDR2 YFSETQ. The ends lost 1 base at V and 5 bases at J; junction bases unmatched: 2. The CDR3 is made up of 14 amino acids.